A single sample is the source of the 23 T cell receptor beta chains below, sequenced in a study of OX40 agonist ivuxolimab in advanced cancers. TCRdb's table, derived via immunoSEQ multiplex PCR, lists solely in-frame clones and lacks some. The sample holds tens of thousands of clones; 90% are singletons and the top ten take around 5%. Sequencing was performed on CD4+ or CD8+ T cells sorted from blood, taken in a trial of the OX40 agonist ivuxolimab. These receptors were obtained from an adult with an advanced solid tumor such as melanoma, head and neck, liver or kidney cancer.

CDR3 coding DNA: TGCGCCAGCAGCTTGGTTACAGGGGTCGACGAGCAGTACTTC. This sequence encodes CASSLVTGVDEQYF. The V call is TRBV5-1, the J call TRBJ2-7, with 7 bases aligning to TRBD1. Unmatched junction bases numbered 5, after V lost 0 bases and J lost 5 bases. CDR1 is SGHRS and CDR2 is YFSETQ in the germline V gene. The length of the CDR3 is 14 residues.

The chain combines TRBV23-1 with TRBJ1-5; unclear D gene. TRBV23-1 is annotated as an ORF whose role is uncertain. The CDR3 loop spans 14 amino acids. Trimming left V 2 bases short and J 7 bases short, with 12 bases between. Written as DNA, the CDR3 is TGCGCCAGCAGTCAACCCCACCCGGAGCAGCCCCAGCATTTT. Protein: CASSQPHPEQPQHF.

CDR3 amino acids: CAWTRGGNQPQHF. As DNA, the CDR3 is TGTGCCTGGACCCGAGGGGGCAATCAGCCCCAGCATTTT. The chain couples TRBV30 to TRBJ1-5, with D possibly TRBD1 on 5 matching bases. The CDR3 covers 13 residues. Germline V gene sequence: CDR1 GTSNPN, CDR2 SVGIG (reference sequence). Trimming stripped 4 bases from V and 2 bases from J, with 9 bases between. Together with reference TRBV30 and TRBJ1-5, the CDR3 gives the full variable domain: SQTIHQWPATLVQPVGSPLSLECTVEGTSNPNLYWYRQAAGRGLQLLFYSVGIGQISSEVPQNLSASRPQDRQFILSSKKLLLSDSGFYLCAWTRGGNQPQHFGDGTRLSIL.

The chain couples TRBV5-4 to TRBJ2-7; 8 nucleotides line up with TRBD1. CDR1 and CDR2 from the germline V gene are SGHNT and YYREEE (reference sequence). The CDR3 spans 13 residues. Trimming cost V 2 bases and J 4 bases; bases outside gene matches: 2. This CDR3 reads CASSFQGAYEQYF. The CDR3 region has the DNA TGTGCCAGCAGCTTCCAGGGGGCTTACGAGCAGTACTTC.

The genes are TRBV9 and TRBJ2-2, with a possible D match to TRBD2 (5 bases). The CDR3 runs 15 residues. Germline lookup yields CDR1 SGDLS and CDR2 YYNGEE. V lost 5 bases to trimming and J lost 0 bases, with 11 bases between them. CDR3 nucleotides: TGTGCCAGCAGTCCCTCGGGGACGAACACCGGGGAGCTGTTTTTT. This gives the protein CASSPSGTNTGELFF.

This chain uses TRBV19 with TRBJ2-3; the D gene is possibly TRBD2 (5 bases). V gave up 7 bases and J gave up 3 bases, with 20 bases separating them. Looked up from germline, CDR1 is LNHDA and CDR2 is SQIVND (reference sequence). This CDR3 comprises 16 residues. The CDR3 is CASTPGESRLTDTQYF. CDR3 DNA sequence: TGTGCCAGTACCCCCGGGGAGAGCCGCCTGACAGATACGCAGTATTTT.

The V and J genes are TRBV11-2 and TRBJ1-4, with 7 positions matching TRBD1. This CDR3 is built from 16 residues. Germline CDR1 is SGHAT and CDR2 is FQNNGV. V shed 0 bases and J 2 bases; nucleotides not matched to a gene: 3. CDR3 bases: TGTGCCAGCAGCTTAGACAGGGGGGCCACTAATGAAAAACTGTTTTTT. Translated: CASSLDRGATNEKLFF.

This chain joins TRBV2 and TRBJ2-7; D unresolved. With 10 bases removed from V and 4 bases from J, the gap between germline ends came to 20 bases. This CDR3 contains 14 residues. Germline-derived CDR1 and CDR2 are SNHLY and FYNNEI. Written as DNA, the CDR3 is TGTGCCACCACCCATTGGGGTTTTGGGTACGAGCAGTACTTC. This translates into CATTHWGFGYEQYF.

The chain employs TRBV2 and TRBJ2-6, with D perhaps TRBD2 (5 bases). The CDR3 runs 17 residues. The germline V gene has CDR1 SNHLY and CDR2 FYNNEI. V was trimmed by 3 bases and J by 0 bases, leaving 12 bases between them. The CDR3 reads CASSEERLPSGANVLTF. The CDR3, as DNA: TGTGCCAGCAGTGAGGAGCGGCTTCCCTCTGGGGCCAACGTCCTGACTTTC.

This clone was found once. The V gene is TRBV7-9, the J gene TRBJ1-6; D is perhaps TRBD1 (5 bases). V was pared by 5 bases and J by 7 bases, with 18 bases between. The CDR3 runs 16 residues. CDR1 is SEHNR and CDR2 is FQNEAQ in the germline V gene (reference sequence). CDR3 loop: CASSLFSGQLNSPLHF. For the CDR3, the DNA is TGTGCCAGCAGCCTTTTTTCAGGGCAGCTAAATTCACCCCTCCACTTT.

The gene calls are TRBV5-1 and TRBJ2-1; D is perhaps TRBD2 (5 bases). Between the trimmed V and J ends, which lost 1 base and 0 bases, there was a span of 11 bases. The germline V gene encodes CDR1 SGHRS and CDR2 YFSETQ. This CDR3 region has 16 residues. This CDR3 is CASSLKAGSSYNEQFF. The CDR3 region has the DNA TGCGCCAGCAGCTTGAAGGCGGGCAGCTCCTACAATGAGCAGTTCTTC.

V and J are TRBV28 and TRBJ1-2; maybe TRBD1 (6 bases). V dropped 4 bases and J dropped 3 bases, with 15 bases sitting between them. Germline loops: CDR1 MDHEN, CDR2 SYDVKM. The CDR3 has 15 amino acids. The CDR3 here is CASSSGQLTYYGYTF. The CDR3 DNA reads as TGTGCCAGCAGTTCCGGACAGTTAACATACTATGGCTACACCTTC.

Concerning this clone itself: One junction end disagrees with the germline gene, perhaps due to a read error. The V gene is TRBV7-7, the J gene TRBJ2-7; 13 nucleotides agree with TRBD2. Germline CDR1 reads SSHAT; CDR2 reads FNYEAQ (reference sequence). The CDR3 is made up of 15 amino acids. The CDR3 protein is CASSLGLAGVSEQYF. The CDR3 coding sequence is TGTGCTAGCAGCCTAGGACTAGCGGGGGTCAGCGAGCAGTACTTC.

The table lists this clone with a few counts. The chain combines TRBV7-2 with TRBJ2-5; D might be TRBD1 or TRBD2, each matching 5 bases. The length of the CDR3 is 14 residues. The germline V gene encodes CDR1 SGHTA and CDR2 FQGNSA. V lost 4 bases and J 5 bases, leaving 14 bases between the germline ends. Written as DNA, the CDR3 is TGTGCCAGCAGCTCTATAACTAGACAGGAGACCCAGTACTTC. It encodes CASSSITRQETQYF. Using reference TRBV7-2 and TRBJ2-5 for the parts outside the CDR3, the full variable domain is GAGVSQSPSNKVTEKGKDVELRCDPISGHTALYWYRQSLGQGLEFLIYFQGNSAPDKSGLPSDRFSAERTGGSVSTLTIQRTQQEDSAVYLCASSSITRQETQYFGPGTRLLVL.

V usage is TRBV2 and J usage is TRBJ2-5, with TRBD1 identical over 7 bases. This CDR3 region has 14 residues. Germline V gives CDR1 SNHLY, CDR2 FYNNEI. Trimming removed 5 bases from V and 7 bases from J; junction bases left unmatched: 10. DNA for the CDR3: TGTGCCAGCAGTCTCCGACAGGGCCCTGGGACCCAGTACTTC. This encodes CASSLRQGPGTQYF. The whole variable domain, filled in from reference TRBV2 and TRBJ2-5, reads EPEVTQTPSHQVTQMGQEVILRCVPISNHLYFYWYRQILGQKVEFLVSFYNNEISEKSEIFDDQFSVERPDGSNFTLKIRSTKLEDSAMYFCASSLRQGPGTQYFGPGTRLLVL.

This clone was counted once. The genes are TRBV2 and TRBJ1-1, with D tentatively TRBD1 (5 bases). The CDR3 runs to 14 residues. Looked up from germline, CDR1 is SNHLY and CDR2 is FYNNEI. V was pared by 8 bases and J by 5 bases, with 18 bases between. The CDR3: CASYLYKGRTEAFF. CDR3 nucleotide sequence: TGTGCCAGCTACCTATACAAGGGACGGACTGAAGCTTTCTTT.

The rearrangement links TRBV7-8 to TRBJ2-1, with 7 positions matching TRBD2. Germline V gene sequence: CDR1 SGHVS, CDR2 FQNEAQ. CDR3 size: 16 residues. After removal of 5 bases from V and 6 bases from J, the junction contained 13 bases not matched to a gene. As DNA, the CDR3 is TGTGCCAGCAGCCTAGTTTCGGCGGGGACTACCAATGAGCAGTTCTTC. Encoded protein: CASSLVSAGTTNEQFF.

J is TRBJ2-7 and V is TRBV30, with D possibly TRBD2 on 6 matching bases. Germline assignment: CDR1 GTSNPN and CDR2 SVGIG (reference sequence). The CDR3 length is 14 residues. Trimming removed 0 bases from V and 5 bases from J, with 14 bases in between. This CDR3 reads CAWSVLGGRDEQYF. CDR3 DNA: TGTGCCTGGAGTGTACTGGGGGGACGGGACGAGCAGTACTTC. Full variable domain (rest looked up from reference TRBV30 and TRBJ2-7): SQTIHQWPATLVQPVGSPLSLECTVEGTSNPNLYWYRQAAGRGLQLLFYSVGIGQISSEVPQNLSASRPQDRQFILSSKKLLLSDSGFYLCAWSVLGGRDEQYFGPGTRLTVT.

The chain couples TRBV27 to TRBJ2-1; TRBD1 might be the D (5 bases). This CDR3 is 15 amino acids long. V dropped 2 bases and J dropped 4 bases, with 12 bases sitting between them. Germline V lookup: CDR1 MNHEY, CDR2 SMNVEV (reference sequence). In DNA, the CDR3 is TGTGCCAGCAGTTTACAGCTCAGGGATTACAATGAGCAGTTCTTC. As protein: CASSLQLRDYNEQFF.

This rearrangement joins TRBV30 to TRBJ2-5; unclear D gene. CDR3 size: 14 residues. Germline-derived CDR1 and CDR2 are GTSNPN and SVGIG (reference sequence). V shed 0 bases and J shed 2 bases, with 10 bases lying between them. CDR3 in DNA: TGTGCCTGGAGTGTAGGTCTTTTTCAAGAGACCCAGTACTTC. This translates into CAWSVGLFQETQYF.

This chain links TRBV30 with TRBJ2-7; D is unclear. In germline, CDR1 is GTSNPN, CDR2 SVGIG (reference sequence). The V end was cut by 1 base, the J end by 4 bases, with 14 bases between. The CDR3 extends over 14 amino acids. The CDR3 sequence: CAWSGVVPRYEQYF. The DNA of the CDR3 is TGTGCCTGGAGTGGCGTAGTCCCACGATACGAGCAGTACTTC.

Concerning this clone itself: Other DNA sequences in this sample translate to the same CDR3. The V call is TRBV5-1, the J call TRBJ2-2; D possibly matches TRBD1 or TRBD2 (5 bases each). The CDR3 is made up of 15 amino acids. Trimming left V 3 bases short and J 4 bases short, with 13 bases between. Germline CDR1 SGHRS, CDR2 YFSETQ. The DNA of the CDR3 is TGCGCCAGCAGCTGGGGGACGGGGAGCACCGGGGAGCTGTTTTTT. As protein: CASSWGTGSTGELFF.

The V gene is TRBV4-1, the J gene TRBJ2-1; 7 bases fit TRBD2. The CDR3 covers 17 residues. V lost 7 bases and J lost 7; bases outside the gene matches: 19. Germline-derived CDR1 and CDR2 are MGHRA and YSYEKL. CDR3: CASKGSGGKSKWNEQFF. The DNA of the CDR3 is TGCGCCAGCAAAGGGTCCGGGGGGAAATCTAAGTGGAATGAGCAGTTCTTC.